This entry describes one TCR beta chain. The antigen is not known. No infections or other immune events were documented during collection. The CDR3 is 14 residues long. The germline CDR1 and CDR2 sequences are MRHNA and SNTAGT. The J segment lost 6 bases and the V segment lost 0 bases, leaving 0 bases of the junction unmatched. The data were produced by immunoSEQ multiplex PCR, yet TCRdb's version contains in-frame clones alone and is incomplete. Counted here are just over 90,000 clones, about nine tenths occurring once; the ten biggest clones make up about 4%. The data were obtained in a study of identifying expanded T cells in peripheral blood. Study-level results: Variance in clone template counts between roughly 2-week samples significantly increased with total template count across all healthy donors. Over about two and four weeks, about 17 and 20 clones changed, versus around 1.3 between replicates.

The specimen sequenced was blood. The clonotype was recovered from a person aged 18 to 75 in good health. The chain combines TRBV6-4 with TRBJ2-1; 9 bases map to TRBD1. CDR3 loop: CASSDSTGGNEQFF. The DNA for the CDR3 is TGTGCCAGCAGTGACTCGACAGGGGGCAATGAGCAGTTCTTC.